What follows describes a single T cell receptor (beta chain). Its antigen is unidentified. The data derive from a study of T cells after yellow fever vaccination. Study in general: With SMART-Seq v4 Ultra Low Input, the fractions containing low cell numbers were prepared. General study points: Post-booster samples contained most primary-vaccination clones (around 95% CD4, roughly 88% CD8).

TCRdb re-derived calls from the 5' RACE reads in MiXCR, one entry per CDR3 protein. The repertoire holds 200,000 to 250,000 distinct CDR3 sequences, roughly 3.3% seen once, with around 3.3% in the top ten. Sequenced here: CD4+ T cells sorted from PBMCs, sampled 10 days after the yellow fever booster vaccination. This sequence was found in a man between 18 and 29 years old who received the YFV17D yellow fever vaccine.

This CDR3 is CASSSLLRNYGYTF. The CDR3 DNA reads TGTGCCAGCAGCTCCTTATTGCGTAACTATGGCTACACCTTC. The V call is TRBV6-5, the J call TRBJ1-2; D remains ambiguous. V was shortened by 6 bases and J by 1 base, with 12 bases between the two germline ends. The germline V gene has CDR1 MNHEY and CDR2 SVGAGI. This CDR3 is built from 14 residues.